These 9 T cell receptor beta chains originate from one sample sequenced in a study of cytomegalovirus exposure and HLA in healthy donors. The PCR was carried out with 60 Vbeta primers and 13 Jbeta primers. Libraries were prepared by immunoSEQ multiplex PCR; TCRdb keeps only in-frame clonotypes and omits some of them. The sample records roughly 100,000 clones, roughly 60% being singletons. The sequenced sample consisted of PBMCs. All receptors come from a human donor in good health.

The chain couples TRBV7-9 to TRBJ1-1; D is perhaps TRBD1 (6 bases). The CDR3 consists of 15 residues. The germline V and J ends were trimmed by 1 base and 1 base, with 10 bases remaining between them. Germline loops: CDR1 SEHNR, CDR2 FQNEAQ (reference sequence). The CDR3 DNA is TGTGCCAGCAGCTTAGTTGGGGGCGAGAACACTGAAGCTTTCTTT. The encoded protein is CASSLVGGENTEAFF.

A word on this clone: One end of the junction varies from germline; a read error may be responsible. The identical CDR3 is also encoded by other nucleotide sequences in the sample. CDR3 sequence (DNA): TGTGCCAGCAGCACGGGGACAGGGTCCTACGAGCAATACTTC. It encodes CASSTGTGSYEQYF. The chain carries TRBV7-9 and TRBJ2-7; 9 positions agree with TRBD1. This CDR3 comprises 14 residues. Germline-derived CDR1 and CDR2 are SEHNR and FQNEAQ (reference sequence).

This clone occurred a few times. The gene calls are TRBV15 and TRBJ2-5, with TRBD2 matching 9 bases. Germline V gives CDR1 LNHNV, CDR2 YYDKDF (reference sequence). There are 15 residues in the CDR3. With V trimmed by 4 bases and J by 5 bases, 8 bases remained unmatched. CDR3 loop: CATSTGRGRGETQYF. Written as DNA, the CDR3 is TGTGCCACCAGCACGGGCCGCGGGAGGGGGGAGACCCAGTACTTC.

V gene TRBV9 combines with J gene TRBJ2-1; 11 nucleotides match TRBD1. V was pared by 0 bases and J by 3 bases, with 2 bases of the junction left unmatched. Germline-derived CDR1 and CDR2 are SGDLS and YYNGEE. The CDR3 sequence is 16 residues long. The CDR3, as DNA: TGTGCCAGCAGCGTAGTCGGGACAGGGGGCTACAATGAGCAGTTCTTC. Encoded protein: CASSVVGTGGYNEQFF. The variable domain in full, with the rest retrieved from reference TRBV9 and TRBJ2-1, is DSGVTQTPKHLITATGQRVTLRCSPRSGDLSVYWYQQSLDQGLQFLIQYYNGEERAKGNILERFSAQQFPDLHSELNLSSLELGDSALYFCASSVVGTGGYNEQFFGPGTRLTVL.

This clone was observed a few times. This chain's CDR3 is CAWSEDRGDYNEQFF. DNA for the CDR3: TGTGCCTGGAGCGAGGACAGGGGCGACTACAATGAGCAGTTCTTC. The chain uses TRBV30 and TRBJ2-1; 9 bases are shared with TRBD1. The CDR3 totals 15 residues. V was pared by 3 bases and J by 3 bases, with 6 bases of the junction left unmatched. Germline CDR1 GTSNPN, CDR2 SVGIG (reference sequence).

The chain combines TRBV6-5 with TRBJ2-7; 9 bases fit TRBD1. Germline V gene data show CDR1 as MNHEY and CDR2 as SVGAGI. This CDR3 is built from 13 residues. Trimming took 7 bases from V and 5 from J; bases not matched to a gene: 6. Written as DNA, the CDR3 is TGTGCCAGCAAGCCTTGGGACAGGGACGAGCAGTACTTC. It is translated as CASKPWDRDEQYF.

This chain joins TRBV27 and TRBJ1-4, with 11 bases matching TRBD1. CDR1 and CDR2 from the germline V gene are MNHEY and SMNVEV (reference sequence). After removal of 4 bases from V and 8 bases from J, the junction contained 6 bases not matched to a gene. The CDR3 runs to 15 residues. For the CDR3, the DNA is TGTGCCAGCAGTTCGCCCGGGACAGGGGGGGAAAAACTGTTTTTT. It yields the protein CASSSPGTGGEKLFF.

The chain employs TRBV19 and TRBJ2-3, with TRBD1 matching over 7 bases. The CDR3 has 14 amino acids. Germline V gene lookup returns CDR1 LNHDA and CDR2 SQIVND (reference sequence). Unmatched junction bases numbered 3, after V lost 5 bases and J lost 1 base. CDR3 in amino acids: CASSAGQGTDTQYF. The CDR3 region has the DNA TGTGCCAGTAGTGCCGGACAGGGCACAGATACGCAGTATTTT.

The chain links TRBV28 to TRBJ2-6, with D possibly matching TRBD2 (6 bases). The V end lost 5 bases, the J end lost 4 bases, and 12 bases lay between the germline ends. Germline V gives CDR1 MDHEN, CDR2 SYDVKM. The CDR3 sequence is 15 residues long. CDR3 bases: TGTGCCAGCAGTCCCGGGGGTGTCGGGGCCAACGTCCTGACTTTC. This gives the protein CASSPGGVGANVLTF.